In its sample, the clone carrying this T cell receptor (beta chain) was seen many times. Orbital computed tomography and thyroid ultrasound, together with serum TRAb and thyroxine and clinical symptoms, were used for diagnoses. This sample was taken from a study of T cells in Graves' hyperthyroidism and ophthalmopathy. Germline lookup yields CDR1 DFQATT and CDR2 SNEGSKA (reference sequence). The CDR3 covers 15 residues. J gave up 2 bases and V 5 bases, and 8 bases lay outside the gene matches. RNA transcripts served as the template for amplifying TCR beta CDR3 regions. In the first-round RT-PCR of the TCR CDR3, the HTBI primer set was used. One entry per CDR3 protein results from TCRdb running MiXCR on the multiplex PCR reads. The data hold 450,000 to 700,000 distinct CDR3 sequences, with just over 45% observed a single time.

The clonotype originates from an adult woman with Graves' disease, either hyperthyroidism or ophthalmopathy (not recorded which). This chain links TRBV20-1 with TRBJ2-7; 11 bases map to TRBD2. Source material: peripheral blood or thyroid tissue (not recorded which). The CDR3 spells CSAPTPTSGAYEQYF. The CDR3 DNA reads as TGCAGTGCTCCAACACCGACTAGCGGGGCCTACGAGCAGTACTTC.